The T cell receptor (beta chain) under discussion was sequenced for a study of breast tumors, draining lymph nodes, adjacent tissues. Whole-study results and caveats: Compared with basal-like, luminal-like tumors shared significantly more repertoire with nontumor tissue. Compared with lymph nodes, tumors were less diverse; compared with nontumor tissue, more. Data only fit, rather than demonstrated, lymph node origin of most tumor T cells.

Trimming pared 1 base from V and 4 bases from J, leaving 13 bases between. The CDR3 covers 16 residues. Germline values: CDR1 LGHDT, CDR2 YNNKEL (reference sequence). Samples came from axillary lymph nodes draining the breast cancer. This clonotype was observed a few times. The antigen is undetermined. TCRdb processed the multiplex PCR reads anew with MiXCR; each CDR3 protein has one entry. Found here are roughly 120,000 distinct CDR3 sequences, just under 20% of them singletons; the top ten hold roughly 3.5%. Sequencing used axillary lymph node tissue. The rearrangement uses TRBV3-1 and TRBJ2-2; D is uncertain. The clonotype comes from a female donor with breast cancer. Some clones in this sample may be carry-over from other donors' samples. The CDR3 bases are TGTGCCAGCAGCCAAGGTATCGGTTCGAGCACCGGGGAGCTGTTTTTT. This translates into CASSQGIGSSTGELFF.